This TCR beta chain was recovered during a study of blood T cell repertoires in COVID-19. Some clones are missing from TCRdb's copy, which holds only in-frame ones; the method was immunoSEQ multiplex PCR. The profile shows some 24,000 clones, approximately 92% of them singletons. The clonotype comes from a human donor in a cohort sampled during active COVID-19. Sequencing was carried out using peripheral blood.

CDR3 DNA: TGTGCCTGGAGTCCTGGACAGGGGGAGACCCAGTACTTC. It is translated as CAWSPGQGETQYF. The gene calls are TRBV30 and TRBJ2-5; TRBD1 agrees at 9 bases. V dropped 2 bases and J dropped 5; count of bases not matched to a gene: 3. Germline CDR1 GTSNPN, CDR2 SVGIG (reference sequence). This CDR3 comprises 13 residues.